The table lists the clone carrying this T cell receptor beta chain with many counts. V lost 8 bases to trimming and J lost 4 bases, with 17 bases between them. In germline, CDR1 is MDHEN, CDR2 SYDVKM. CDR3 length: 14 amino acids. Hyperthyroidism was newly diagnosed in patients aged 18 to 65 (duration under 2 months). These data originate in a study of T cells in Graves' hyperthyroidism and ophthalmopathy. Authors of the study amplified TCR beta CDR3 regions from RNA transcripts. TCR CDR3 underwent first-round RT-PCR with the HTBI primer set. TCRdb analysed the multiplex PCR reads with MiXCR anew, one entry per CDR3 protein. The table records around 200,000 distinct CDR3 sequences, about a sixth of them present only once.

Sequencing was carried out using blood. The genes are TRBV28 and TRBJ1-2; tentatively, D is TRBD1 (6 bases). The sequence was obtained from a woman aged 50 to 65 with Graves' hyperthyroidism. The CDR3 bases are TGTGCCAGCGAGATCTCAGGGGTAGGCTATGGCTACACCTTC. Translating gives CASEISGVGYGYTF.